The present T cell receptor (beta chain) was sequenced within a study of cytomegalovirus exposure and HLA in healthy donors. Study findings and constraints: Subsequent analysis found a tendency for first-cohort TCR clusters to co-occur within the roughly 130 validation repertoires.

The method was immunoSEQ multiplex PCR; TCRdb's version includes in-frame clones alone and lacks a portion of them. The sample includes about 110,000 clones, about nine tenths seen only once; the top ten take approximately 2%. A remark on this clone: Its antigen is not known.

The source of this sequence is a woman younger than 30 in good health and CMV-seronegative. Sequencing used PBMCs.

The CDR3 region is CAGAGAMNTEAFF. Here the CDR3 DNA reads TGTGCCGGTGCGGGGGCCATGAACACTGAAGCTTTCTTT. The chain employs TRBV7-9 and TRBJ1-1; possible D gene TRBD1, 6 bases. V dropped 11 bases and J dropped 0 bases, with 13 bases sitting between them. The length of the CDR3 is 13 residues. Germline CDR1 SEHNR, CDR2 FQNEAQ (reference sequence).